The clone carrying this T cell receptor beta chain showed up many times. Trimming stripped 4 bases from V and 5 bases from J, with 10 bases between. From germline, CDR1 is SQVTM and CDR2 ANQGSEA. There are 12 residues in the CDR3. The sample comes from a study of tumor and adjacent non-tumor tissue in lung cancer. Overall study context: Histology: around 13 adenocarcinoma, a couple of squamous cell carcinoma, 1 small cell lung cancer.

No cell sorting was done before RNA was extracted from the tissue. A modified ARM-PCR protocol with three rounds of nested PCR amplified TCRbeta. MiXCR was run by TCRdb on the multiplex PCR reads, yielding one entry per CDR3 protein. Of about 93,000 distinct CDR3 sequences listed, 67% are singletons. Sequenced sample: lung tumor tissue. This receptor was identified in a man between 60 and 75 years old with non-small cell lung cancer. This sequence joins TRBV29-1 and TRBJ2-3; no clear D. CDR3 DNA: TGCAGCGTTGTAGGTGGCCAAGATACGCAGTATTTT. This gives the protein CSVVGGQDTQYF.